The text below deals with one T cell receptor beta chain. What it binds is unknown. This record belongs to a study of T cell responses to AZD1222 COVID-19 vaccine. Study as a whole: Analyses pooled second doses at about 4 or about 12 weeks.

J lost 4 bases, V lost 3 bases, and 4 bases had no gene match. Per the germline V gene, CDR1 is GTSNPN and CDR2 is SVGIG (reference sequence). CDR3 length: 14 residues. General observations from the study: There were mostly white British donors and more females than males, and clonal diversity was possibly underestimated.

The protocol was immunoSEQ multiplex PCR, while the TCRdb copy is restricted to in-frame clones and leaves out a portion. The repertoire holds roughly 150,000 clones, with about 91% as singletons. This material consisted of peripheral blood, taken on day 0 of AZD1222 vaccination. The TCR sequence derives from an adult in good health. This chain connects TRBV30 to TRBJ1-3, with TRBD1 matching 9 bases. The CDR3 DNA reads TGTGCCTGGAGCCCGACAGGGGGAGGAAACACCATATATTTT. It translates to CAWSPTGGGNTIYF.